This T cell receptor beta chain was sequenced in a study of technical replicates of blood from four donors. The CDR3 runs 16 residues. Germline V lookup: CDR1 SGHNT, CDR2 YENEEA. The ends lost 8 bases at V and 4 bases at J; junction bases unmatched: 10. Sequenced by immunoSEQ multiplex PCR; TCRdb stores in-frame clones only, minus some. This table holds 65,000 to 80,000 clones, 85% to 95% found once. Material: T cells isolated from PBMCs. This receptor was identified in a human donor in good health. The gene calls are TRBV11-3 and TRBJ2-2; 10 bases agree with TRBD1. The CDR3 DNA is TGTGCCAGCGAGAATGAGGGACAGGGGACCACCGGGGAGCTGTTTTTT. Its protein is CASENEGQGTTGELFF.